The 19 T cell receptor beta chains listed next were all sequenced from one sample in a study of blood T cell repertoires in COVID-19. Sequenced by immunoSEQ multiplex PCR; TCRdb stores in-frame clones only, minus some. The table includes approximately 210,000 clones, 70% to 90% detected once. Sequencing was performed on peripheral blood. These TCRs come from a woman in her 70s with active or convalescent COVID-19.

The chain joins TRBV5-1 to TRBJ1-6; possibly TRBD1 for D (6 bases). This CDR3 has 14 amino acids. V lost 1 base to trimming and J lost 7 bases, with 9 bases between them. The germline V gene has CDR1 SGHRS and CDR2 YFSETQ. The CDR3 reads CASSLPQGNSPLHF. DNA for the CDR3: TGCGCCAGCAGCTTGCCGCAGGGGAATTCACCCCTCCACTTT.

The chain has TRBV18 and TRBJ1-2; weak D call: TRBD1 (6 bases). Germline V gene data show CDR1 as KGHSH and CDR2 as LQKENI. V was cut by 5 bases and J by 5 bases, with 33 bases left in between. This CDR3 is built from 20 residues. The CDR3 DNA is TGTGCCAGCTCAACAGGAGGATTGGGACACAACTCGTCGGGGAGATATGGCTACACCTTC. As protein: CASSTGGLGHNSSGRYGYTF.

V and J are TRBV5-1 and TRBJ2-7, with 7 bases identical to TRBD1. The J segment lost 7 bases and the V segment lost 5 bases, leaving 15 bases of the junction unmatched. This CDR3 comprises 15 residues. From germline, CDR1 is SGHRS and CDR2 YFSETQ. Here the CDR3 reads CASSSPRTGVGEQYF. In nucleotides, the CDR3 is TGCGCCAGCAGTTCCCCCCGAACAGGGGTGGGGGAGCAGTACTTC.

The sample holds one count of this clone. The V call is TRBV9, the J call TRBJ1-1; TRBD1 is a possible D gene (6 bases). Germline V gene lookup returns CDR1 SGDLS and CDR2 YYNGEE. The CDR3 loop spans 14 amino acids. V gave up 3 bases and J gave up 11 bases, with 20 bases separating them. CDR3 region: CASSGFAGASGAFF. The CDR3 DNA is TGTGCCAGCAGCGGGTTTGCGGGGGCCTCGGGGGCTTTCTTT.

The J gene is TRBJ1-5, the V gene TRBV28; weak D call: TRBD1 (5 bases). Germline V CDR1 and CDR2: MDHEN, SYDVKM. V was shortened by 7 bases and J by 9 bases, with 22 bases between the two germline ends. The CDR3 loop spans 15 amino acids. This CDR3 is CASKEGLGIGGPQHF. The CDR3 DNA reads as TGTGCCAGCAAGGAGGGACTGGGTATTGGGGGGCCCCAGCATTTT.

This clone was found a few times. The chain employs TRBV7-9 and TRBJ2-7; tentative D call: TRBD2 (7 bases). Germline values: CDR1 SEHNR, CDR2 FQNEAQ (reference sequence). The V and J ends lost 10 bases and 6 bases respectively, with 16 bases between them. The CDR3 is made up of 12 amino acids. The CDR3 sequence: CATAWGGGEQYF. The CDR3 nucleotides read TGTGCCACGGCGTGGGGAGGGGGCGAGCAGTACTTC.

The chain employs TRBV30 and TRBJ1-2; possible D gene TRBD1, 5 bases. The CDR3 spans 13 residues. The germline V gene encodes CDR1 GTSNPN and CDR2 SVGIG (reference sequence). Trimming left V 1 base short and J 7 bases short, with 13 bases between. The CDR3 here is CAWSASEGFGYTF. DNA for the CDR3: TGTGCCTGGAGTGCTAGCGAGGGGTTTGGCTACACCTTC.

This clone was seen only a few times. The V and J genes are TRBV11-2 and TRBJ2-1; 9 nucleotides match TRBD2. This CDR3 has 16 residues. CDR1 and CDR2 from the germline V gene are SGHAT and FQNNGV. V lost 5 bases and J lost 2; bases outside the gene matches: 7. The CDR3 is CASSQIAGATYNEQFF. CDR3 DNA: TGTGCCAGCAGCCAGATAGCGGGAGCGACCTACAATGAGCAGTTCTTC.

The chain carries TRBV5-1 and TRBJ2-3; 10 bases map to TRBD1. CDR1 and CDR2 from the germline V gene are SGHRS and YFSETQ. V trimming: 0 bases; J trimming: 6 bases; junction bases outside the gene matches: 4. The CDR3 has 15 amino acids. The CDR3 DNA follows: TGCGCCAGCAGCTTGGAGACAGGGGGCGTGGATACGCAGTATTTT. Translated, it gives CASSLETGGVDTQYF.

The chain uses TRBV5-4 and TRBJ1-2; no clear D. Germline V gives CDR1 SGHNT, CDR2 YYREEE (reference sequence). CDR3 length: 13 residues. Trimming removed 0 bases from V and 1 base from J, with 4 bases in between. This CDR3 is CASSLAGNYGYTF. The CDR3 DNA reads TGTGCCAGCAGCTTGGCCGGTAACTATGGCTACACCTTC.

The rearrangement links TRBV6-5 to TRBJ2-7, with TRBD1 matching 8 bases. Germline V CDR1 and CDR2: MNHEY, SVGAGI. The CDR3 sequence is 15 residues long. V gave up 7 bases and J gave up 0 bases; unmatched junction bases: 8. CDR3 DNA: TGTGCCAGCACCCGGTTTGGACAGGGCTCCTACGAGCAGTACTTC. The encoded protein is CASTRFGQGSYEQYF.

This clone was observed a few times. The chain couples TRBV5-6 to TRBJ2-3, with 12 bases that match TRBD2. CDR3 length equals 15 residues. Trimming took 4 bases from V and 6 from J; bases not matched to a gene: 6. Germline CDR1 reads SGHDT; CDR2 reads YYEEEE. The CDR3 reads CASSTGLAGRDTQYF. The CDR3 nucleotides are TGTGCCAGCAGCACCGGACTAGCGGGGAGGGATACGCAGTATTTT.

This chain links TRBV19 with TRBJ2-2; 7 bases line up with TRBD2. Looked up from germline, CDR1 is LNHDA and CDR2 is SQIVND (reference sequence). CDR3 length: 21 amino acids. Germline trimming cut 3 bases from V and 2 bases from J; bases unmatched to any gene: 21. The CDR3 reads CASSIAGVWASGNLNTGELFF. The CDR3 DNA reads TGTGCCAGTAGTATCGCCGGGGTCTGGGCTAGCGGCAACCTAAACACCGGGGAGCTGTTTTTT.

The V gene is TRBV11-2, the J gene TRBJ2-3, with D uncertain. Germline V gene data show CDR1 as SGHAT and CDR2 as FQNNGV. Trimming stripped 5 bases from V and 6 bases from J, with 12 bases between. This CDR3 comprises 13 residues. DNA of the CDR3: TGTGCCAGCAGCCCTCGACTCAAGGATACGCAGTATTTT. Translation: CASSPRLKDTQYF. Complete variable domain (other parts from reference TRBV11-2 and TRBJ2-3): EAGVAQSPRYKIIEKRQSVAFWCNPISGHATLYWYQQILGQGPKLLIQFQNNGVVDDSQLPKDRFSAERLKGVDSTLKIQPAKLEDSAVYLCASSPRLKDTQYFGPGTRLTVL.

V and J are TRBV18 and TRBJ2-2; D is possibly TRBD1 (5 bases). The CDR3 totals 16 residues. The V and J ends lost 6 bases and 5 bases respectively, with 19 bases between them. Per the germline V gene, CDR1 is KGHSH and CDR2 is LQKENI. The DNA of the CDR3 is TGTGCCAGCTCGCTCGACAGAGTTGTAAGGACCGGGGAGCTGTTTTTT. Translation gives CASSLDRVVRTGELFF.

V is TRBV7-3 and J is TRBJ2-1; 14 bases line up with TRBD2. With V trimmed by 3 bases and J by 9 bases, 7 bases remained unmatched. There are 16 residues in the CDR3. Germline CDR1 SGHTA, CDR2 FQGTGA. This CDR3 reads CASSFGLAGGGGEQFF. CDR3 DNA: TGTGCCAGCAGCTTTGGACTAGCGGGAGGTGGCGGTGAGCAGTTCTTC.

The genes are TRBV5-1 and TRBJ2-3; TRBD2 matches at 8 bases. Germline V gene sequence: CDR1 SGHRS, CDR2 YFSETQ. This CDR3 comprises 16 residues. J gave up 7 bases and V 4 bases, and 14 bases lay outside the gene matches. The CDR3 bases are TGCGCCAGCAGCCCAACTCCCCGGACTAGCTATAATACGCAGTATTTT. Amino acid sequence: CASSPTPRTSYNTQYF.

This clone showed up just a few times. The chain is built from TRBV4-1 and TRBJ2-1, with 9 bases identical to TRBD1. The J segment lost 5 bases and the V segment lost 0 bases, leaving 5 bases of the junction unmatched. The germline gives CDR1 MGHRA, CDR2 YSYEKL. The CDR3 length is 16 residues. CDR3 amino acids: CASSQDMGQGHNEQFF. As DNA, the CDR3 is TGCGCCAGCAGCCAAGATATGGGACAGGGTCACAATGAGCAGTTCTTC.

The gene calls are TRBV13 and TRBJ2-7; weak D call: TRBD1 (5 bases). The CDR3 loop spans 14 amino acids. Trimming took 5 bases from V and 6 from J, leaving 17 bases between them. The germline CDR1 and CDR2 sequences are PRHDT and FYEKMQ (reference sequence). The CDR3, as DNA: TGTGCCAGCAGCCCCGAGGTCAGGGCAGCCGAGCAGTACTTC. Protein: CASSPEVRAAEQYF.